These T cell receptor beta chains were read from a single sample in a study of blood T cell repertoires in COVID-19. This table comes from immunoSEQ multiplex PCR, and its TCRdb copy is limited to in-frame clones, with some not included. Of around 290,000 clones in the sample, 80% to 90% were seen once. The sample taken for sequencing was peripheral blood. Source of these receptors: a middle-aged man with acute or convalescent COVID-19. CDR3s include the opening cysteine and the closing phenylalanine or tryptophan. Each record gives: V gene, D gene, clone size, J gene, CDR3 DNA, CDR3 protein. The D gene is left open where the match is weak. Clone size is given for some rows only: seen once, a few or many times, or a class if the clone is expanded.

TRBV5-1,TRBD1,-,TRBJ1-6,TGCGCCAGCAGCTTTACGCTACAGGGGGACACCTATAATTCACCCCTCCACTTT,CASSFTLQGDTYNSPLHF
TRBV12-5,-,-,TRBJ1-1,TGTGCTAGTGGTTTCGGGGGGGACACTGAAGCTTTCTTT,CASGFGGDTEAFF
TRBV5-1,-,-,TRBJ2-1,TGCGCCAGCAGCTTATCCACTTCCTACAATGAGCAGTTCTTC,CASSLSTSYNEQFF
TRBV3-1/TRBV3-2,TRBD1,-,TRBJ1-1,TGTGCCAGCAGCCCGTTGGACAGGGTAGGAGTAGCTTTCTTT,CASSPLDRVGVAFF
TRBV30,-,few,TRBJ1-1,TGTGCCTGGGGAGAGAGGTGGACTGAAGCTTTCTTT,CAWGERWTEAFF
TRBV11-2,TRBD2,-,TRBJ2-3,TGTGCCAGCAGCTTGGCGGGGGGGCCCGTTTATACGCAGTATTTT,CASSLAGGPVYTQYF
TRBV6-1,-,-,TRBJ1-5,TGTGCCAGCAGTGATAGACATCCCAGCAATCAGCCCCAGCATTTT,CASSDRHPSNQPQHF
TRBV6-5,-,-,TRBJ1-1,TGTGCCAGCAGCCACCTCCAGGGGACGAACACTGAAGCTTTCTTT,CASSHLQGTNTEAFF
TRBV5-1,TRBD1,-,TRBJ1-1,TGCGCCAGCAGCTCGGGACAGGGGGCTTTTAACACTGAAGCTTTCTTT,CASSSGQGAFNTEAFF
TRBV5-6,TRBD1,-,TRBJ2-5,TGTGCCAGCAGCTTCGGACAGGGGAAGTTTGTAGAGACCCAGTACTTC,CASSFGQGKFVETQYF
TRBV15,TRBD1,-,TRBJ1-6,TGTGCCACCAGCAGTCAAGCAGGGGGCGGGTATAATTCACCCCTCCACTTT,CATSSQAGGGYNSPLHF
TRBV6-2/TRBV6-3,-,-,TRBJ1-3,TGTGCCAGCAGTCCCGGACACGTCAGCACCATATATTTT,CASSPGHVSTIYF
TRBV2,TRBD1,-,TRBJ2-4,TGTGCCAGCAGTTCGGACAGGACGTTAGCCAAAAACATTCAGTACTTC,CASSSDRTLAKNIQYF
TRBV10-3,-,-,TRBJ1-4,TGTGCCATCAGTGTTTCTCGGGCAGGGAACGAAAAACTGTTTTTT,CAISVSRAGNEKLFF
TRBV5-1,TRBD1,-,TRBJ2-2,TGCGCCAGCAGCTCCGGACAGGGGACGGACACCGGGGAGCTGTTTTTT,CASSSGQGTDTGELFF
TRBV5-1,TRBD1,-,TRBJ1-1,TGCGCCAGCAGCTTAGGCCTGGGACAGATGGACACTGAAGCTTTCTTT,CASSLGLGQMDTEAFF
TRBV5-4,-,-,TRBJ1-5,TGTGCCAGCAGCCGAGGTCAGTATCAGCCCCAGCATTTT,CASSRGQYQPQHF
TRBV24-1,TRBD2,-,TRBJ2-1,TGTGCCACCAGTGATTCCGCGGCGGGAGCGGGGGTCGCTAGCTCCTACAATGAGCAGTTCTTC,CATSDSAAGAGVASSYNEQFF
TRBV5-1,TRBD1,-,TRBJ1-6,TGCGCCAGCAGCTTGACAGGGGAGAATTCACCCCTCCACTTT,CASSLTGENSPLHF
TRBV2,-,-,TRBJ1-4,TGTGCCAGCAATGGAAGGACGGGGGAAAAACTGTTTTTT,CASNGRTGEKLFF